This is a list of T cell receptor beta chains from one sample in a study of radiotherapy plus CTLA-4 blockade in lung cancer. Sequencing used immunoSEQ multiplex PCR; TCRdb keeps in-frame clones, though not all of them. The sample carries about 43,000 clones, roughly two thirds recorded once. The input for sequencing was peripheral blood, taken from a patient treated with radiotherapy plus ipilimumab. The source is a human donor with non-small cell lung cancer who had a partial response to radiotherapy plus ipilimumab. Each CDR3 is given with its conserved first and last residue. D genes are given only for firm matches. Size is stated for part of the rows, as once, few or many counts, or as a class when the clone is expanded.

clone size	J gene	V gene	D gene	CDR3 protein	CDR3 DNA
.	TRBJ2-7	TRBV18	.	CASSSDYEQYF	TGTGCCAGCTCGAGTGACTACGAGCAGTACTTC
once	TRBJ2-7	TRBV29-1	TRBD2	CSATSGRSNEQYF	TGCAGCGCCACTAGCGGGAGATCCAACGAGCAGTACTTC
.	TRBJ1-5	TRBV18	.	CASSTTGGQPQHF	TGTGCCAGCTCAACAACGGGGGGACAGCCCCAGCATTTT
.	TRBJ2-1	TRBV30	TRBD2	CAWEGLAGGPGNEQFF	TGTGCCTGGGAAGGACTAGCGGGGGGGCCAGGGAATGAGCAGTTCTTC
few	TRBJ1-5	TRBV2	TRBD1	CASSENRGGVAQHF	TGTGCCAGCAGTGAAAACAGGGGTGGTGTGGCCCAGCATTTT
.	TRBJ2-1	TRBV9	TRBD2	CASSGGPLHEQFF	TGTGCCAGCTCGGGAGGGCCACTTCATGAGCAGTTCTTC
once	TRBJ2-6	TRBV6-1	.	CASRLGANVLTF	TGTGCCAGCAGACTGGGGGCCAACGTCCTGACTTTC
.	TRBJ2-7	TRBV23-1	.	CASISYVLPEFEQYF	TGCGCCAGCATCTCCTATGTCCTTCCGGAGTTCGAGCAGTACTTC
once	TRBJ2-5	TRBV18	TRBD1	CASSPTQGGEETQYF	TGTGCCAGCTCACCGACACAGGGGGGAGAAGAGACCCAGTACTTC
.	TRBJ2-2	TRBV5-1	.	CASSLNSFTGELFF	TGCGCCAGCAGCTTAAATTCTTTCACCGGGGAGCTGTTTTTT
.	TRBJ2-3	TRBV7-3	.	CASSDGGFDTQYF	TGTGCCAGCAGCGACGGAGGGTTCGATACGCAGTATTTT
few	TRBJ2-3	TRBV4-2	TRBD2	CASSQVSEAGGGGDTQYF	TGTGCCAGCAGCCAAGTTTCGGAAGCGGGAGGGGGTGGGGATACGCAGTATTTT
.	TRBJ2-3	TRBV9	.	CASSVGDSTDTQYF	TGTGCCAGCAGCGTCGGGGATAGCACAGATACGCAGTATTTT
.	TRBJ2-7	TRBV10-3	TRBD2	CAISELEAGYSYEQYF	TGTGCCATCAGTGAGTTGGAAGCGGGGTACTCCTACGAGCAGTACTTC
.	TRBJ1-6	TRBV27	.	CASSLLPRANSPLHF	TGTGCCAGCAGTCTCCTCCCCAGGGCTAATTCACCCCTCCACTTT
.	TRBJ2-1	TRBV7-9	.	CASSSLTGISYNEQFF	TGTGCCAGCAGCTCCTTGACAGGTATCTCCTACAATGAGCAGTTCTTC
.	TRBJ1-1	TRBV2	.	CASSEFRRGTEAFF	TGTGCCAGCAGTGAGTTCAGGCGGGGTACTGAAGCTTTCTTT
.	TRBJ2-3	TRBV7-8	.	CASSLDRVTDTQYF	TGTGCCAGCAGCTTAGACAGGGTCACAGATACGCAGTATTTT
.	TRBJ2-7	TRBV29-1	TRBD2	CSVASGAYEQYF	TGCAGCGTTGCTAGCGGGGCCTACGAGCAGTACTTC
once	TRBJ1-1	TRBV18	.	CASSLDRRTEAFF	TGTGCCAGCTCACTTGACAGGAGGACTGAAGCTTTCTTT
.	TRBJ2-7	TRBV10-2	.	CASSPGRSTYEQYF	TGCGCCAGCTCACCAGGGCGTTCCACCTACGAGCAGTACTTC
.	TRBJ2-5	TRBV5-3	TRBD2	CARSLASTANSGVGETQYF	TGTGCCAGAAGCTTGGCCAGTACCGCGAATAGCGGGGTGGGAGAGACCCAGTACTTC
.	TRBJ2-3	TRBV5-6	TRBD1	CASSLSQGWGTDTQYF	TGTGCCAGCAGCCTATCACAGGGGTGGGGCACAGATACGCAGTATTTT
.	TRBJ2-6	TRBV19	TRBD1	CASSTQGAQGSGANVLTF	TGTGCCAGTAGTACCCAGGGGGCGCAGGGCTCTGGGGCCAACGTCCTGACTTTC
.	TRBJ2-7	TRBV7-2	TRBD2	CASSLEQLAGSYEQYF	TGTGCCAGCAGCTTAGAGCAGCTAGCGGGAAGCTACGAGCAGTACTTC
.	TRBJ1-3	TRBV27	TRBD1	CASSLSRQGSGNTIYF	TGTGCCAGCAGTTTATCTAGACAGGGGTCTGGAAACACCATATATTTT
.	TRBJ2-3	TRBV29-1	TRBD2	CSVLEREYATQYF	TGCAGCGTTTTAGAGCGGGAGTACGCTACGCAGTATTTT
few	TRBJ1-1	TRBV10-2	.	CASSDSTRQAFF	TGCGCCAGCAGTGACTCGACACGGCAAGCTTTCTTT
.	TRBJ2-7	TRBV5-5	TRBD1	CASSVHRDRVYQNEQYF	TGTGCCAGCAGCGTACACCGGGACAGGGTGTACCAGAACGAGCAGTACTTC
.	TRBJ1-1	TRBV27	.	CASSLSPAGNTEAFF	TGTGCCAGCAGTTTATCTCCCGCGGGGAACACTGAAGCTTTCTTT
.	TRBJ2-1	TRBV7-9	.	CASRASGTALGEQFF	TGTGCCAGCCGAGCATCCGGGACTGCTCTTGGTGAGCAGTTCTTC
.	TRBJ2-6	TRBV18	.	CASSPPGTHNSGANVLTF	TGTGCCAGCTCACCACCCGGTACCCATAACTCTGGGGCCAACGTCCTGACTTTC
.	TRBJ2-7	TRBV29-1	TRBD1	CSGSTGYDEQYF	TGCAGCGGCTCGACAGGGTACGACGAGCAGTACTTC
few	TRBJ1-1	TRBV4-1	.	CASSQVRLTAYTEAFF	TGCGCCAGCAGCCAAGTGCGGCTCACCGCTTACACTGAAGCTTTCTTT
.	TRBJ2-7	TRBV6-1	.	CASSLGAHLDF	TGTGCCAGCAGTTTGGGGGCCCACCTGGACTTC
.	TRBJ1-5	TRBV6-5	TRBD1	CASSFGTGKNNQPQHF	TGTGCCAGCAGTTTTGGGACAGGGAAGAACAATCAGCCCCAGCATTTT
few	TRBJ2-1	TRBV19	TRBD2	CASSILAGGGDEQFF	TGTGCCAGTAGTATTCTAGCGGGAGGTGGCGATGAGCAGTTCTTC
.	TRBJ1-2	TRBV7-8	.	CASSLARDSVLYGYTF	TGTGCCAGCAGCTTAGCCCGGGACTCGGTCTTATATGGCTACACCTTC